A single sample is the source of the 28 T cell receptor beta chains below, sequenced in a study of lymphopenia after photon versus proton radiotherapy. Clones were read by immunoSEQ multiplex PCR, and TCRdb kept only the in-frame ones, dropping some. Altogether more than 25,000 clones are present, over 80% being singletons, with the ten largest covering around 50%. Sequencing was performed on peripheral blood, taken from a patient treated with proton-based radiotherapy. These TCRs come from a woman aged 55 to 70 with cholangiocarcinoma. Some clones in this sample may be carry-over from other donors' samples.

This clone has just one count. The V and J genes are TRBV5-1 and TRBJ2-1; 9 nucleotides align to TRBD2. V shed 4 bases and J 6 bases; nucleotides not matched to a gene: 11. Germline V gene sequence: CDR1 SGHRS, CDR2 YFSETQ. The CDR3 is 16 amino acids. CDR3 DNA sequence: TGCGCCAGCAGCGAACGTTACGGGACTAGCTTCAATGAGCAGTTCTTC. Protein product: CASSERYGTSFNEQFF.

V usage is TRBV5-1 and J usage is TRBJ1-5; unclear D gene. The CDR3 sequence is 16 residues long. Germline V lookup: CDR1 SGHRS, CDR2 YFSETQ. The ends were cut back, 4 bases at V and 6 bases at J, with 20 bases in the middle. The CDR3, as DNA: TGCGCCAGCAGCCAGGACCCCGCGGGAATGGGTCAGCCCCAGCATTTT. Its translation: CASSQDPAGMGQPQHF. Using reference TRBV5-1 and TRBJ1-5 for the parts outside the CDR3, the full variable domain is KAGVTQTPRYLIKTRGQQVTLSCSPISGHRSVSWYQQTPGQGLQFLFEYFSETQRNKGNFPGRFSGRQFSNSRSEMNVSTLELGDSALYLCASSQDPAGMGQPQHFGDGTRLSIL.

The V and J genes are TRBV2 and TRBJ1-5; D remains unclear. Trimming left V 6 bases short and J 9 bases short, with 12 bases between. CDR1 and CDR2 (germline): SNHLY, FYNNEI. The CDR3 has 12 residues. This CDR3 reads CASRLERGPQHF. DNA for the CDR3: TGTGCCAGCAGGCTGGAGCGAGGGCCCCAGCATTTT.

This clone was observed a single time. CDR3 region: CASSMPAGIQETQYF. CDR3 sequence (DNA): TGTGCCAGTAGTATGCCAGCGGGGATCCAAGAGACCCAGTACTTC. V gene TRBV19 combines with J gene TRBJ2-5, with 7 bases fitting TRBD2. Germline CDR1 and CDR2: LNHDA and SQIVND (reference sequence). The CDR3 has 15 amino acids. V gave up 3 bases and J gave up 1 base; unmatched junction bases: 5.

The chain employs TRBV19 and TRBJ1-3; 7 bases line up with TRBD1. The CDR3 has 14 amino acids. V lost 7 bases, J lost 2 bases, and 5 bases stayed unmatched. CDR1 is LNHDA, CDR2 SQIVND, per germline (reference sequence). In DNA, the CDR3 is TGTGCCAGTACCACAGGGGCTGCTGGAAACACCATATATTTT. This encodes CASTTGAAGNTIYF.

V usage is TRBV5-1 and J usage is TRBJ1-2; 8 bases agree with TRBD1. Germline lookup yields CDR1 SGHRS and CDR2 YFSETQ. This CDR3 has 14 amino acids. Germline trimming cut 1 base from V and 8 bases from J; bases unmatched to any gene: 7. CDR3 nucleotides: TGCGCCAGCAGCTTGTTTCAGGGGGCGTCAGGCTACACCTTC. Translating it yields CASSLFQGASGYTF.

The chain combines TRBV10-2 with TRBJ2-3; 9 bases match TRBD1. The CDR3 runs 15 residues. The V segment lost 7 bases and the J segment 3 bases; nucleotides outside the gene matches: 8. Germline assignment: CDR1 WSHSY and CDR2 SAAADI. CDR3 coding DNA: TGCGCCAGCACCTATCCGGGACAGGGAACAGATACGCAGTATTTT. It translates to CASTYPGQGTDTQYF.

The rearrangement links TRBV27 to TRBJ2-7; D call uncertain. V lost 7 bases, J lost 3 bases, and 4 bases lay in between. This CDR3 is built from 10 residues. In germline, CDR1 is MNHEY, CDR2 SMNVEV (reference sequence). In nucleotides, the CDR3 is TGTGCCAGCAACCTCTACGAGCAGTACTTC. This translates into CASNLYEQYF.

The CDR3 DNA is TGTGCCAGCTCACGGGAGAGTCGGGGCAATCAGCCCCAGCATTTT. Protein sequence: CASSRESRGNQPQHF. The gene calls are TRBV18 and TRBJ1-5; no clear D gene. The CDR3 extends over 15 amino acids. The V end was cut by 4 bases, the J end by 2 bases, with 12 bases between. The germline V gene encodes CDR1 KGHSH and CDR2 LQKENI. Full variable domain (rest looked up from reference TRBV18 and TRBJ1-5): NAGVMQNPRHLVRRRGQEARLRCSPMKGHSHVYWYRQLPEEGLKFMVYLQKENIIDESGMPKERFSAEFPKEGPSILRIQQVVRGDSAAYFCASSRESRGNQPQHFGDGTRLSIL.

The rearrangement joins TRBV27 to TRBJ1-2, with 11 bases lining up with TRBD1. V lost 3 bases to trimming and J lost 5 bases; unmatched junction nucleotides: 2. Germline values: CDR1 MNHEY, CDR2 SMNVEV (reference sequence). The CDR3 runs to 14 residues. The CDR3 is CASSFGTGGYGYTF. CDR3 DNA: TGTGCCAGCAGTTTCGGGACAGGGGGGTATGGCTACACCTTC.

V is TRBV29-1 and J is TRBJ2-5; 9 positions match TRBD1. There are 14 residues in the CDR3. J was trimmed by 7 bases and V by 3 bases; bases with no gene match: 9. Germline CDR1 SQVTM, CDR2 ANQGSEA. Here the CDR3 DNA reads TGCAGCGTTGATTCTAGGACAGGGGTTTGGACCCAGTACTTC. The encoded protein is CSVDSRTGVWTQYF. The entire variable domain, with the rest obtained from reference TRBV29-1 and TRBJ2-5, is as follows: SAVISQKPSRDICQRGTSLTIQCQVDSQVTMMFWYRQQPGQSLTLIATANQGSEATYESGFVIDKFPISRPNLTFSTLTVSNMSPEDSSIYLCSVDSRTGVWTQYFGPGTRLLVL.

The rearrangement links TRBV7-3 to TRBJ1-1; D perhaps matches TRBD1 (6 bases). The V gene's germline CDR1 is SGHTA and CDR2 FQGTGA. The CDR3 length is 14 residues. Trimming took 1 base from V and 1 from J, leaving 7 bases between them. The CDR3: CASSLSRGNTEAFF. CDR3 nucleotides: TGTGCCAGCAGCTTAAGCAGGGGGAACACTGAAGCTTTCTTT.

J is TRBJ2-3 and V is TRBV5-1; a weak D match, TRBD2 (5 bases). Germline CDR1 and CDR2: SGHRS and YFSETQ. The V end lost 0 bases, the J end lost 5 bases, and 13 bases lay between the germline ends. This CDR3 contains 15 residues. Here the CDR3 reads CASSLVVLEGDTQYF. The CDR3 bases are TGCGCCAGCAGCTTGGTCGTCCTCGAGGGAGATACGCAGTATTTT. Looking up the rest from reference TRBV5-1 and TRBJ2-3 gives the full variable domain: KAGVTQTPRYLIKTRGQQVTLSCSPISGHRSVSWYQQTPGQGLQFLFEYFSETQRNKGNFPGRFSGRQFSNSRSEMNVSTLELGDSALYLCASSLVVLEGDTQYFGPGTRLTVL.

The CDR3, as DNA: TGTGCCAGCAGCTTAGTAGGGGACACAGATACGCAGTATTTT. It encodes CASSLVGDTDTQYF. The J gene is TRBJ2-3, the V gene TRBV7-9; TRBD1 is a possible D gene (5 bases). Germline values: CDR1 SEHNR, CDR2 FQNEAQ (reference sequence). V was shortened by 1 base and J by 2 bases, with 7 bases between the two germline ends. The CDR3 contains 14 residues.

This rearrangement joins TRBV16 to TRBJ1-1, with 8 positions matching TRBD1. Trimming removed 2 bases from V and 1 base from J; junction bases left unmatched: 3. The CDR3 is made up of 15 amino acids. Germline V gene data show CDR1 as KGHSY and CDR2 as FQNENV. The CDR3 reads CASSQRTGRNTEAFF. CDR3 nucleotide sequence: TGTGCCAGCAGCCAAAGGACAGGGCGGAACACTGAAGCTTTCTTT. Variable domain in full (rest from reference TRBV16 and TRBJ1-1): GEEVAQTPKHLVRGEGQKAKLYCAPIKGHSYVFWYQQVLKNEFKFLISFQNENVFDETGMPKERFSAKCLPNSPCSLEIQATKLEDSAVYFCASSQRTGRNTEAFFGQGTRLTVV.

V and J are TRBV10-3 and TRBJ2-5, with TRBD1 matching over 9 bases. CDR1 and CDR2 (germline): ENHRY, SYGVKD. The CDR3 contains 12 residues. The V gene end was trimmed by 10 bases and the J gene end by 4 bases; junction bases not matched to a gene: 4. CDR3 protein: CATMTGGETQYF. CDR3 bases: TGTGCCACGATGACAGGGGGAGAGACCCAGTACTTC.

The chain uses TRBV28 and TRBJ1-3, with a tentative D call TRBD1 (6 bases). V shed 7 bases and J shed 6 bases, with 13 bases lying between them. Germline CDR1 and CDR2: MDHEN and SYDVKM. The CDR3 covers 13 residues. As DNA, the CDR3 is TGTGCCAGCATGCTCCCAGGGGAAAACACCATATATTTT. It yields the protein CASMLPGENTIYF. Looking up the rest from reference TRBV28 and TRBJ1-3 gives the full variable domain: DVKVTQSSRYLVKRTGEKVFLECVQDMDHENMFWYRQDPGLGLRLIYFSYDVKMKEKGDIPEGYSVSREKKERFSLILESASTNQTSMYLCASMLPGENTIYFGEGSWLTVV.

The genes are TRBV2 and TRBJ2-7; 12 bases line up with TRBD2. V gave up 6 bases and J gave up 5 bases; unmatched junction bases: 8. The CDR3 is 15 amino acids. The germline V gene encodes CDR1 SNHLY and CDR2 FYNNEI. The CDR3 nucleotides read TGTGCCAGCAGAGCAACTAGCGGGGGGATAGACGAGCAGTACTTC. Its translation: CASRATSGGIDEQYF.

The chain is built from TRBV20-1 and TRBJ2-1; D is perhaps TRBD2 (5 bases). Germline V gene sequence: CDR1 DFQATT, CDR2 SNEGSKA (reference sequence). CDR3 size: 11 residues. CDR3 region: CSGLDYNEQFF. CDR3 sequence (DNA): TGCAGCGGACTGGACTACAATGAGCAGTTCTTC.

This clone has only one observation. The rearrangement uses TRBV5-1 and TRBJ2-7; no clear D. Trimming cost V 2 bases and J 0 bases, with 9 bases left between them. CDR3 length equals 14 residues. The V gene's germline CDR1 is SGHRS and CDR2 YFSETQ. CDR3 residues: CASSFSGSSYEQYF. The CDR3 nucleotides read TGCGCCAGCAGCTTCTCCGGAAGCTCCTACGAGCAGTACTTC.

This clone appeared once. The chain joins TRBV4-2 to TRBJ1-2; D is uncertain. This CDR3 contains 15 residues. Trimming took off 0 bases at V and 5 bases at J, with 13 bases between the two ends. Germline assignment: CDR1 LGHNA and CDR2 YNFKEQ. The CDR3 reads CASSQDVQDPYGYTF. In nucleotides, the CDR3 is TGTGCCAGCAGCCAAGATGTTCAGGACCCATATGGCTACACCTTC.

This rearrangement joins TRBV6-6 to TRBJ1-2; 8 bases fit TRBD1. This CDR3 spans 13 amino acids. Unmatched junction bases numbered 7, after V lost 5 bases and J lost 8 bases. Per germline, CDR1 MNHNY and CDR2 SVGAGI (reference sequence). CDR3 protein: CASSTTGVDGYTF. Written as DNA, the CDR3 is TGTGCCAGCAGTACGACAGGGGTAGACGGCTACACCTTC.

The V and J genes are TRBV18 and TRBJ1-4, with 7 nucleotides matching TRBD1. CDR1 is KGHSH, CDR2 LQKENI, per germline. This CDR3 is built from 16 residues. V lost 1 base to trimming and J lost 6 bases; unmatched junction nucleotides: 8. CDR3 in amino acids: CASSPQRQGLDEKLFF. The CDR3 DNA reads TGTGCCAGCTCACCACAAAGACAGGGACTTGATGAAAAACTGTTTTTT.

This chain uses TRBV5-1 with TRBJ1-1, with a possible D match to TRBD1 (5 bases). Germline CDR1 and CDR2: SGHRS and YFSETQ. The CDR3 spans 14 residues. V shed 0 bases and J shed 6 bases, with 12 bases lying between them. CDR3 in DNA: TGCGCCAGCAGCTTGGCGTTGCAGGGTGCTGAAGCTTTCTTT. Amino acid sequence: CASSLALQGAEAFF.

The J gene is TRBJ2-1, the V gene TRBV11-3, with a weak D call TRBD1 (6 bases). V was cut by 5 bases and J by 5 bases, with 16 bases left in between. CDR1 is SGHNT and CDR2 is YENEEA in the germline V gene. The CDR3 length is 15 residues. Written as DNA, the CDR3 is TGTGCCAGCAGCCCCAGGGGCGGAAAGAACAATGAGCAGTTCTTC. This translates into CASSPRGGKNNEQFF. The whole variable domain, filled in from reference TRBV11-3 and TRBJ2-1, reads EAGVVQSPRYKIIEKKQPVAFWCNPISGHNTLYWYLQNLGQGPELLIRYENEEAVDDSQLPKDRFSAERLKGVDSTLKIQPAELGDSAVYLCASSPRGGKNNEQFFGPGTRLTVL.

V gene TRBV29-1 combines with J gene TRBJ2-7, with 9 positions matching TRBD1. V lost 3 bases and J lost 4; bases outside the gene matches: 7. This CDR3 has 14 residues. Germline V gene lookup returns CDR1 SQVTM and CDR2 ANQGSEA. The CDR3 loop is CSVEQQGAGYEQYF. The DNA of the CDR3 is TGCAGCGTTGAGCAACAGGGGGCAGGGTACGAGCAGTACTTC.

To note about this clone: The junction differs from germline at one of its ends, possibly a read error. The rearrangement uses TRBV7-7 and TRBJ2-2; 12 bases match TRBD2. The CDR3 is 15 amino acids. Germline CDR1 reads SSHAT; CDR2 reads FNYEAQ (reference sequence). The CDR3 loop reads CASTPSGGAGGELFF. The CDR3 coding sequence is TGTGCTAGCACCCCTAGCGGGGGGGCCGGCGGGGAGCTGTTTTTT. The entire variable domain, with the rest obtained from reference TRBV7-7 and TRBJ2-2, is as follows: GAGVSQSPRYKVTKRGQDVTLRCDPISSHATLYWYQQALGQGPEFLTYFNYEAQPDKSGLPSDRFSAERPEGSISTLTIQRTEQRDSAMYRCASTPSGGAGGELFFGEGSRLTVL.

The chain recombines TRBV5-4 with TRBJ2-6; D remains unclear. V lost 4 bases to trimming and J lost 1 base, with 9 bases between them. Germline V gene data show CDR1 as SGHNT and CDR2 as YYREEE (reference sequence). The CDR3 is 15 amino acids. CDR3 protein: CASSPMGSGANVLTF. The CDR3 region has the DNA TGTGCCAGCAGCCCGATGGGGTCTGGGGCCAACGTCCTGACTTTC.